This is a list of T cell receptor beta chains from one sample in a study of T cells in Graves' hyperthyroidism and ophthalmopathy. MiXCR, applied by TCRdb to the multiplex PCR reads, yields one record per CDR3 protein. Seen here are about 420,000 distinct CDR3 sequences, approximately 15% observed once, and the top ten hold over 7.5%. Specimen: blood. The receptors come from a woman under 30 with Graves' hyperthyroidism. Each CDR3 is given with its conserved first and last residue. The D gene is left open where the match is weak. Some rows have no size entry. The others give once, few or many, or a class for an expanded clone.

d_gene	abundance	j_gene	v_gene	CDR3aa	CDR3nt
TRBD2	many	TRBJ2-5	TRBV3-1	CASSQVWVSGLAGAETQYF	TGTGCCAGCAGCCAAGTCTGGGTGTCGGGGCTAGCGGGGGCTGAGACCCAGTACTTC
-	-	TRBJ2-5	TRBV11-2	CASSITPSMGETQYF	TGTGCCAGCAGCATCACTCCCTCGATGGGGGAGACCCAGTACTTC
TRBD1	-	TRBJ1-6	TRBV20-1	CSATDTGGSDSPLHF	TGCAGTGCCACCGATACAGGGGGCTCGGATTCACCCCTCCACTTT
-	many	TRBJ2-2	TRBV6-1	CASMSTGPGELFF	TGTGCCAGCATGTCGACGGGACCGGGGGAGCTGTTTTTT
TRBD2	many	TRBJ2-3	TRBV3-1	CASSLGLGQTQYF	TGTGCCAGCAGCCTGGGACTAGGGCAGACGCAGTATTTT
TRBD1	many	TRBJ2-5	TRBV6-1	CASSIRQGMGETQYF	TGTGCCAGCAGTATCCGACAGGGGATGGGAGAGACCCAGTACTTC
-	-	TRBJ1-2	TRBV18	CASSPGRDDYGYAF	TGTGCCAGCTCCCCGGGCAGGGACGACTATGGCTACGCCTTC
-	-	TRBJ2-5	TRBV29-1	CSVAGIMETQYF	TGCAGCGTTGCTGGGATTATGGAGACCCAGTACTTC
-	many	TRBJ1-2	TRBV29-1	CSVAARGGYGYTF	TGCAGCGTTGCGGCCCGGGGAGGGTATGGCTACACCTTC
-	-	TRBJ1-3	TRBV30	CAWSGGSPGNTIYF	TGTGCCTGGAGCGGGGGGAGCCCTGGAAACACCATATATTTT
-	many	TRBJ2-2	TRBV2	CASSGNRFRTGELFF	TGTGCCAGCAGTGGGAACAGGTTTAGAACCGGGGAGCTGTTTTTT
-	-	TRBJ2-1	TRBV2	CASRGVPTVEQFF	TGTGCCAGCAGGGGGGTCCCGACGGTTGAGCAGTTCTTC
-	many	TRBJ2-7	TRBV18	CASSPQPHYEQYF	TGTGCCAGCTCACCACAACCCCACTACGAGCAGTACTTC
TRBD1	-	TRBJ2-5	TRBV12-3/TRBV12-4	CASSLGTGVVETQYF	TGTGCCAGCAGCCTCGGGACAGGGGTTGTAGAGACCCAGTACTTC
TRBD2	many	TRBJ2-5	TRBV2	CASGAGGPQETQYF	TGTGCCAGCGGAGCGGGGGGGCCTCAAGAGACCCAGTACTTC
-	-	TRBJ1-2	TRBV18	CASSPSSGGGYGYTF	TGTGCCAGCTCACCATCGAGCGGGGGGGGCTATGGCTACACCTTC
-	many	TRBJ2-3	TRBV6-5	CASSYSGQLTDTQYF	TGTGCCAGCAGTTACTCCGGACAGCTCACAGATACGCAGTATTTT
-	many	TRBJ2-3	TRBV12-3/TRBV12-4	CASSSGPSTDTQYF	TGTGCCAGCAGTAGCGGGCCTAGCACAGATACGCAGTATTTT
-	many	TRBJ1-1	TRBV9	CASSVAGQREAFF	TGTGCCAGCAGCGTAGCGGGGCAGCGCGAAGCTTTCTTT
-	-	TRBJ1-1	TRBV6-2/TRBV6-3	CASRVRNTGAFF	TGTGCCAGCAGGGTCAGGAACACTGGAGCTTTCTTT
TRBD1	many	TRBJ2-7	TRBV6-1	CASRGQPTTYEQYF	TGTGCCAGCAGGGGACAGCCAACGACCTACGAGCAGTACTTC
TRBD1	many	TRBJ2-7	TRBV28	CASSPDTGDYPYEQYF	TGTGCCAGCAGTCCTGATACAGGGGATTATCCCTACGAGCAGTACTTC
TRBD1	many	TRBJ2-2	TRBV7-3	CASSLKGAQRELFF	TGTGCCAGCAGCTTAAAGGGGGCGCAACGGGAGCTGTTTTTT
-	few	TRBJ1-4	TRBV6-1	CASSPLRGVNEKLFF	TGTGCCAGCAGTCCCCTAAGGGGGGTTAATGAAAAACTGTTTTTT
-	many	TRBJ2-7	TRBV6-2/TRBV6-3	CASSYAVPFSYEQYF	TGTGCCAGCAGTTACGCAGTGCCGTTCTCCTACGAGCAGTACTTC
-	many	TRBJ1-2	TRBV29-1	CSGWGREDGYTF	TGCAGCGGATGGGGCAGGGAGGATGGCTACACCTTC
TRBD2	many	TRBJ2-5	TRBV2	CASRGLAGGRETQYF	TGTGCCAGCAGGGGTCTAGCGGGAGGTCGGGAGACCCAGTACTTC
-	many	TRBJ1-1	TRBV6-6	CASSYGEGGAAFF	TGTGCCAGCAGTTACGGTGAAGGAGGTGCCGCTTTCTTT
-	-	TRBJ2-7	TRBV14	CASSQQGGPSYEQYF	TGTGCCAGCAGCCAACAGGGGGGCCCCTCCTACGAGCAGTACTTC
-	few	TRBJ1-4	TRBV5-1	CASSRRSGSTNEKLFF	TGCGCCAGCAGCCGGAGAAGCGGGAGCACTAATGAAAAACTGTTTTTT
-	many	TRBJ2-5	TRBV5-4	CASSLLSGHQETQYF	TGTGCCAGCAGCTTGTTGTCAGGCCACCAAGAGACCCAGTACTTC
TRBD2	many	TRBJ2-1	TRBV6-1	CASRLREWNEQFF	TGTGCCAGCAGGCTGCGGGAGTGGAATGAGCAGTTCTTC
-	many	TRBJ2-7	TRBV7-2	CASGYGYEQYF	TGTGCCAGCGGGTACGGCTACGAGCAGTACTTC
-	many	TRBJ2-1	TRBV20-1	CSAEIGASLYNEQFF	TGCAGTGCCGAGATCGGGGCTAGCCTTTACAATGAGCAGTTCTTC
-	-	TRBJ2-5	TRBV5-1	CASSLERAGKETQYF	TGCGCCAGCAGCTTGGAGAGGGCGGGAAAAGAGACCCAGTACTTC
-	many	TRBJ2-3	TRBV20-1	CSALPFAGPSTDTQYF	TGCAGTGCTCTTCCCTTTGCGGGGCCTAGCACAGATACGCAGTATTTT
TRBD1	many	TRBJ1-2	TRBV28	CASSPLFGDRPFDYGYTF	TGTGCCAGCAGTCCCCTTTTCGGGGACAGACCATTCGACTATGGCTACACCTTC